This T cell receptor beta chain originates from a study of cytomegalovirus exposure and HLA in healthy donors. Study as a whole: Genotyping showed 81% of over 350 donors falling in the Caucasian-associated ancestry cluster. Study-wide results and caveats: Later examination showed HLA-associated TCR beta chains had greater clonal expansion than equally common others. Earlier analysis found most TCR beta V segments productive about 90% or about 30% of the time.

About this clone: Its antigen remains unidentified.

PCR primers comprised 60 Vbeta and 13 Jbeta primers. The data were produced by immunoSEQ multiplex PCR, yet TCRdb's version contains in-frame clones alone and is incomplete. The sample gives roughly 120,000 clones, about four fifths of which show up once; roughly 2% is in the top ten. Germline V gives CDR1 KGHSH, CDR2 LQKENI. The CDR3 contains 16 residues. Trimming cost V 3 bases and J 3 bases, with 14 bases left between them. The receptor comes from a man aged 18 to 35 in good health and CMV-seronegative. Sample: PBMCs. The chain is built from TRBV18 and TRBJ1-4; D call uncertain. DNA for the CDR3: TGTGCCAGCTCACCCAGAGGGATGGGAGCTAATGAAAAACTGTTTTTT. This sequence encodes CASSPRGMGANEKLFF.